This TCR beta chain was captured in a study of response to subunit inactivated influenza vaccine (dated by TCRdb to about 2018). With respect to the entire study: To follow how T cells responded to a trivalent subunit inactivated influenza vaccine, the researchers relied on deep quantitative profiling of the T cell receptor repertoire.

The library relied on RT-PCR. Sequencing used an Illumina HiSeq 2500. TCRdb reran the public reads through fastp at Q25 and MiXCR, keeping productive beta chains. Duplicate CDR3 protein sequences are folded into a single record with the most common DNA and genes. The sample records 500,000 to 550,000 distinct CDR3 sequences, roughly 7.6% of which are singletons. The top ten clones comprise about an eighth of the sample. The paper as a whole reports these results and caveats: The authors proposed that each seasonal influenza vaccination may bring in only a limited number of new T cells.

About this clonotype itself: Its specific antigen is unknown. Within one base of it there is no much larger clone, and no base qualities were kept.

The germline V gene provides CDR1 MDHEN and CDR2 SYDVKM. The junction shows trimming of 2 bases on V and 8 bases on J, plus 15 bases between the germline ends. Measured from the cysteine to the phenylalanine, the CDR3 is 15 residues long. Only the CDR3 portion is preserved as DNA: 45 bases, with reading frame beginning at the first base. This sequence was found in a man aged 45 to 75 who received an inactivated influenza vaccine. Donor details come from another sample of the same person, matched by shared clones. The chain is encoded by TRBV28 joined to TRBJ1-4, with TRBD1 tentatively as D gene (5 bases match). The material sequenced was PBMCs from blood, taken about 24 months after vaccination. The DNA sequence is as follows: TGTGCCAGCAGTTTAGGGACGCCGGGGGGGGAAAAACTGTTTTTT. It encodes CASSLGTPGGEKLFF.